These 22 T cell receptor beta chains were all obtained from the same sample, sequenced in a study of blood T cell repertoires in COVID-19. The assay was immunoSEQ multiplex PCR, and TCRdb's table has in-frame clones only and misses some. Of about 64,000 clones in the sample, roughly 91% were seen once. The sequenced sample was peripheral blood. The receptors were gathered from a human donor in a cohort sampled during active COVID-19.

This chain uses TRBV29-1 with TRBJ1-1, with D perhaps matching TRBD1 (5 bases). The CDR3 loop spans 12 amino acids. CDR1 and CDR2 (germline): SQVTM, ANQGSEA. The germline V and J ends were trimmed by 3 bases and 4 bases, with 9 bases remaining between them. CDR3 DNA: TGCAGCGTTGATAATCAGGGCACTGAAGCTTTCTTT. As protein: CSVDNQGTEAFF.

On this clone: The junction shows a germline mismatch at one end, possibly a read error. V usage is TRBV2 and J usage is TRBJ2-7; D ambiguous. Germline loops: CDR1 SNHLY, CDR2 FYNNEI. CDR3 length: 13 residues. The CDR3 coding sequence is TGTGCCGGCAGTACACAGAGCTCCTACGAGCAGTACTTC. Protein sequence: CAGSTQSSYEQYF.

This rearrangement joins TRBV11-2 to TRBJ1-1; D is possibly TRBD1 (6 bases). The V end was cut by 3 bases, the J end by 1 base, with 9 bases between. Germline V gene lookup returns CDR1 SGHAT and CDR2 FQNNGV. The CDR3 runs to 14 residues. CDR3 in amino acids: CASSFRGGNTEAFF. DNA for the CDR3: TGTGCCAGCAGCTTCAGGGGTGGGAACACTGAAGCTTTCTTT.

The chain joins TRBV11-1 to TRBJ1-1; weak D call: TRBD1 (6 bases). V lost 2 bases and J lost 6, with 16 bases in between. Germline V gene sequence: CDR1 SGHAT, CDR2 FQDESV (reference sequence). CDR3 length: 15 residues. The CDR3 nucleotides read TGTGCCAGCAGCTTAATGTTGTTTGGGGGCTCTGAAGCTTTCTTT. It specifies CASSLMLFGGSEAFF.

This chain links TRBV2 with TRBJ2-3, with D perhaps TRBD2 (5 bases). The V gene's germline CDR1 is SNHLY and CDR2 FYNNEI. Trimming shortened V by 8 bases and J by 1 base, and 28 bases separated the two germline ends. The CDR3 consists of 19 residues. As DNA, the CDR3 is TGTGCCAGCGAACCACCCCTCCCAACTTTGCGGGTTGGCACAGATACGCAGTATTTT. The encoded protein is CASEPPLPTLRVGTDTQYF.

The V gene is TRBV9, the J gene TRBJ2-3; D gene ambiguous. The CDR3 covers 15 residues. From germline, CDR1 is SGDLS and CDR2 YYNGEE. V lost 2 bases to trimming and J lost 0 bases, with 10 bases between them. CDR3 bases: TGTGCCAGCAGCGTTCGAGCGTTGAGCACAGATACGCAGTATTTT. Its protein is CASSVRALSTDTQYF.

The CDR3 nucleotides read TGTGCCACCAGCAGAGATCATGTCGAGCAGCCCCAGCATTTT. It is translated as CATSRDHVEQPQHF. V is TRBV15 and J is TRBJ1-5; D is uncertain. The germline V gene encodes CDR1 LNHNV and CDR2 YYDKDF (reference sequence). The CDR3 has 14 amino acids. V lost 0 bases and J 7 bases, leaving 10 bases between the germline ends.

The V and J genes are TRBV19 and TRBJ2-7; no clear D gene. The CDR3 length is 13 residues. Germline lookup yields CDR1 LNHDA and CDR2 SQIVND (reference sequence). V was shortened by 4 bases and J by 4 bases, with 11 bases between the two germline ends. CDR3 nucleotide sequence: TGTGCCAGTAGTACCACGACAAGTTACGAGCAGTACTTC. Encoded protein: CASSTTTSYEQYF.

The J gene is TRBJ1-1, the V gene TRBV6-1; D is perhaps TRBD1 (5 bases). The germline V gene has CDR1 MNHNS and CDR2 SASEGT. Trimming shortened V by 1 base and J by 4 bases, and 22 bases separated the two germline ends. The CDR3 consists of 18 residues. CDR3 DNA: TGTGCCAGCAGTGAAGGGCCCGGTAGTCTCGGGAGGGGCACTGAAGCTTTCTTT. Translation: CASSEGPGSLGRGTEAFF.

The chain combines TRBV21-1 with TRBJ2-7; the table's D call, TRBD1, has no DNA check behind it. TRBV21-1 is reported as a pseudogene. The CDR3 covers 16 residues. The CDR3 here is CASSKKIWLLSYEQYF. The CDR3 DNA is TGTGCCAGCAGCAAAAAAATTTGGCTCCTCTCCTACGAGCAGTACTTC.

V usage is TRBV19 and J usage is TRBJ1-1; 7 nucleotides line up with TRBD1. The trim removed 1 base at V and 6 bases at J, leaving 5 bases unmatched. The CDR3 length is 14 residues. Germline CDR1 and CDR2: LNHDA and SQIVND (reference sequence). CDR3: CASSIAEGAPEAFF. CDR3 DNA: TGTGCCAGTAGTATAGCCGAGGGGGCCCCTGAAGCTTTCTTT.

The rearrangement links TRBV29-1 to TRBJ1-2; unclear D gene. Germline V gene lookup returns CDR1 SQVTM and CDR2 ANQGSEA. The V gene lost 4 bases and the J gene lost 0 bases, with 3 bases spanning the gap. The CDR3 is 11 residues long. Written as DNA, the CDR3 is TGCAGCGTTGTAGCTAACTATGGCTACACCTTC. The encoded protein is CSVVANYGYTF.

V gene TRBV19 combines with J gene TRBJ1-6; TRBD1 matches 10 bases. This CDR3 is built from 16 residues. The trim removed 3 bases at V and 6 bases at J, leaving 5 bases unmatched. Per the germline V gene, CDR1 is LNHDA and CDR2 is SQIVND (reference sequence). In DNA form, the CDR3 reads TGTGCCAGTAGTATCGGCCGGGACAGGGGTAATTCACCCCTCCACTTT. Translation gives CASSIGRDRGNSPLHF.

The V gene is TRBV5-1, the J gene TRBJ2-3; TRBD1 matches 7 bases. The CDR3 consists of 14 residues. In germline, CDR1 is SGHRS, CDR2 YFSETQ. The V gene end was trimmed by 4 bases and the J gene end by 7 bases; junction bases not matched to a gene: 9. In DNA, the CDR3 is TGCGCCAGCAGCGCCGCTCAACAGGGGAATACGCAGTATTTT. Encoded protein: CASSAAQQGNTQYF.

The chain employs TRBV5-8 and TRBJ1-2; 10 bases fit TRBD1. V shed 5 bases and J 3 bases; nucleotides not matched to a gene: 4. The CDR3 length is 14 residues. Germline V CDR1 and CDR2: SGHTS, YDEGEE. CDR3 sequence (DNA): TGTGCCAGCAGTCGACAGGGGGCGGACTATGGCTACACCTTC. This codes for CASSRQGADYGYTF.

This clone was counted only a few times. The CDR3 DNA reads TGTGCCAGCAGATCAACTCGGGGTTCACCCCTCCACTTT. Amino acid sequence: CASRSTRGSPLHF. This chain uses TRBV28 with TRBJ1-6; D unclear. The CDR3 is made up of 13 amino acids. CDR1 and CDR2 from the germline V gene are MDHEN and SYDVKM. Trimming removed 6 bases from V and 9 bases from J, with 12 bases in between.

The chain couples TRBV10-3 to TRBJ1-2; the match to TRBD1 covers 9 bases. V was clipped by 6 bases and J by 3 bases; unmatched bases: 14. This CDR3 has 17 amino acids. Germline V gives CDR1 ENHRY, CDR2 SYGVKD. The DNA of the CDR3 is TGTGCCATCAGGACCGGGACAGGGTTCCACGGTGACTATGGCTACACCTTC. As protein: CAIRTGTGFHGDYGYTF.

The V gene is TRBV7-3, the J gene TRBJ2-3; 8 bases agree with TRBD2. J gave up 4 bases and V 5 bases, and 8 bases lay outside the gene matches. Germline assignment: CDR1 SGHTA and CDR2 FQGTGA. CDR3 size: 15 residues. As DNA, the CDR3 is TGTGCCAGCAGCAATCATGGCGGGAGGTCAGATACGCAGTATTTT. Its protein is CASSNHGGRSDTQYF.

The rearrangement uses TRBV4-1 and TRBJ1-4; possibly TRBD1 for D (6 bases). The germline gives CDR1 MGHRA, CDR2 YSYEKL. CDR3 size: 15 residues. Trimming took off 4 bases at V and 5 bases at J, with 14 bases between the two ends. CDR3 DNA sequence: TGCGCCAGCAGCCCCGGACAGCTAGAGAATGAAAAACTGTTTTTT. Translation: CASSPGQLENEKLFF.

For this clone: An end of the junction differs from the germline gene, which may be a read error. The same CDR3 can be traced to other DNA sequences in this sample. This chain links TRBV10-1 with TRBJ2-1; 8 nucleotides agree with TRBD2. The CDR3 has 14 amino acids. Per the germline V gene, CDR1 is WNHNN and CDR2 is SYGVQD (reference sequence). CDR3 coding DNA: TGCGCCAGTAGTGCCGGACTAGCTGGCAATGAGCAGTTCTTC. This translates into CASSAGLAGNEQFF.

The genes are TRBV7-9 and TRBJ2-7; 8 bases match TRBD2. Trimming removed 2 bases from V and 3 bases from J; junction bases left unmatched: 6. Germline V gene sequence: CDR1 SEHNR, CDR2 FQNEAQ (reference sequence). This CDR3 is 15 amino acids long. CDR3 residues: CASSLITSGGYEQYF. CDR3 in DNA: TGTGCCAGCAGCTTAATAACTAGCGGAGGCTACGAGCAGTACTTC.

The rearrangement links TRBV15 to TRBJ2-5, with 12 bases matching TRBD2. The germline CDR1 and CDR2 sequences are LNHNV and YYDKDF (reference sequence). The CDR3 covers 20 residues. J lost 5 bases, V lost 0 bases, and 16 bases had no gene match. The CDR3 is CATSREGGLAGFAGVETQYF. CDR3 in DNA: TGTGCCACCAGCAGAGAAGGAGGACTAGCGGGATTCGCGGGGGTCGAGACCCAGTACTTC.